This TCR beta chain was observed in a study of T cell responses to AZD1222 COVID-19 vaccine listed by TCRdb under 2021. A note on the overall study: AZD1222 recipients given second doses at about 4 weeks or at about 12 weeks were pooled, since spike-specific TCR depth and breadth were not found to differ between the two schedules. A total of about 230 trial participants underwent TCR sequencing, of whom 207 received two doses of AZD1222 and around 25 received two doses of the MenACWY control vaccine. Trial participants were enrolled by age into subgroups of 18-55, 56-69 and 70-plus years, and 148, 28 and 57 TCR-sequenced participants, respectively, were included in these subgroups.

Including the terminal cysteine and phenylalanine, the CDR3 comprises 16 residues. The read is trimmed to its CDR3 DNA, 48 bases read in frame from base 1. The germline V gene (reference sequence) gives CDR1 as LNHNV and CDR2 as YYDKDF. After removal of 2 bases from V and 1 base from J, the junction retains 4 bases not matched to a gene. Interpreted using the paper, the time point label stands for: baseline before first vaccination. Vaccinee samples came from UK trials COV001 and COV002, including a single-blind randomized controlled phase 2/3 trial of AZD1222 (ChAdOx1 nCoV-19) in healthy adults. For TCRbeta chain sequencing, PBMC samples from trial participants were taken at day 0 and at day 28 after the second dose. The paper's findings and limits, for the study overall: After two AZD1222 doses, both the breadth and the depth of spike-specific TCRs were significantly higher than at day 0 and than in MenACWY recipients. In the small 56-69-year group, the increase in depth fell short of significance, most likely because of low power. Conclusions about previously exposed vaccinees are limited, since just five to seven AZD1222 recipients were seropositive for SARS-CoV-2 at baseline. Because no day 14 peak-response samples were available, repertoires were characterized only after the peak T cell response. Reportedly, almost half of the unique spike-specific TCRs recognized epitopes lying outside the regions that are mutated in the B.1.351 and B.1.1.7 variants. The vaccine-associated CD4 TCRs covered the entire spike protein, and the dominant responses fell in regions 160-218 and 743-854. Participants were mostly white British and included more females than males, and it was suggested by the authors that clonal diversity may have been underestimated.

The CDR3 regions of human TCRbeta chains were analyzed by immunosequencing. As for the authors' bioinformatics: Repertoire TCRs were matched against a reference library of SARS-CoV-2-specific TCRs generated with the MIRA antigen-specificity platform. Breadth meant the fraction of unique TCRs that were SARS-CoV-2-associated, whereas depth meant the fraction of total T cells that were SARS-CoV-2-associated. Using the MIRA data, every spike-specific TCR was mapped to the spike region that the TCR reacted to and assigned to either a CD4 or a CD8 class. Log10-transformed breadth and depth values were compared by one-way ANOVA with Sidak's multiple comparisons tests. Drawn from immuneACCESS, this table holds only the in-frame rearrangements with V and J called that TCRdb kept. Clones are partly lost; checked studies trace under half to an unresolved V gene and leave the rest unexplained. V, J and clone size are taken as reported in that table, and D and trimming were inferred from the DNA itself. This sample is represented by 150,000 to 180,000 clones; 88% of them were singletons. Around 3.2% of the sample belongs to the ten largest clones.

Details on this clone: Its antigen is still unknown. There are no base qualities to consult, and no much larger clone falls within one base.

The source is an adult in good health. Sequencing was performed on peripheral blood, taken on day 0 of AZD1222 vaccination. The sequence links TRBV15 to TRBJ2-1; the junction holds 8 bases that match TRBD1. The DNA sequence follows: TGTGCCACCAGCAGACCCAACAGGGGGTCCTACAATGAGCAGTTCTTC. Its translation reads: CATSRPNRGSYNEQFF.